This T cell receptor beta chain was recorded in a study of metastatic and nonmetastatic thyroid tumors. Prior to thyroid surgery, none of the patients had received any treatment. Looked up from germline, CDR1 is SGHRS and CDR2 is YFSETQ. This CDR3 is built from 16 residues. The J segment lost 2 bases and the V segment lost 4 bases, leaving 7 bases of the junction unmatched. This clone was observed at least ten times. As originally analysed: For papillary thyroid cancer, a distant-metastasis classifier was constructed from CDR3 differences observed across clinicopathological groups. TCRdb redid the clone calls on the PCR reads using MiXCR. TCRdb's processing, not the study's, gives the V and J calls here. The table has around 45,000 clones, about 4.2% seen once; the top ten hold around a tenth.

The sample was blood. The chain joins TRBV5-1 to TRBJ2-1; 9 nucleotides match TRBD1. The sequence was obtained from a female donor with papillary thyroid cancer or a benign thyroid nodule (not recorded which). Some clones in this sample may be carry-over from other donors' samples. The DNA for the CDR3 is TGCGCCAGCAGCCTGCATTACAGGGGGCCCTACAATGAGCAGTTCTTC. Its translation: CASSLHYRGPYNEQFF. The full variable domain, rest sourced from reference TRBV5-1 and TRBJ2-1, is KAGVTQTPRYLIKTRGQQVTLSCSPISGHRSVSWYQQTPGQGLQFLFEYFSETQRNKGNFPGRFSGRQFSNSRSEMNVSTLELGDSALYLCASSLHYRGPYNEQFFGPGTRLTVL.